The source of this TCR beta chain is a study of CD8 T cells in Susac syndrome. The V end was cut by 5 bases, the J end by 4 bases, with 9 bases between. The CDR3 has 13 residues. CDR1 is MNHEY, CDR2 SMNVEV, per germline (reference sequence). Reverse transcription of roughly 0.5 to 1 ug RNA was performed with random hexamers. Each CDR3 protein is one row after TCRdb ran MiXCR on the immunoSEQ multiplex PCR reads. Of some 220,000 distinct CDR3 sequences listed, 95% are singletons. The chain couples TRBV27 to TRBJ1-5; D remains ambiguous. The sample was CD4+ T cells from PBMCs. The source is a human donor with multiple sclerosis. The CDR3 DNA follows: TGTGCCAGCAGTACCAAGATGAATCAGCCCCAGCATTTT. Translation gives CASSTKMNQPQHF.